A selection of T cell receptor beta chains follows, all from one sample in a study of identical twins. TCRdb fed the 5' RACE reads into MiXCR, producing one record per CDR3 protein. The table shows 200,000 to 250,000 distinct CDR3 sequences, with around an eighth occurring only once. The source material was memory (CD45RO+) T cells sorted from blood. The receptor source for this set is a woman between 18 and 29 years old in good health. The CDR3 runs from the conserved cysteine through the conserved F or W.

CDR3 protein: CASSFTLAGGPGGELFF
V gene: TRBV11-2

CDR3 protein: CASRPSGTGTYEQYF
V gene: TRBV7-2

CDR3 protein: CASSYKRETYEQYF
V gene: TRBV27

CDR3 protein: CASSLVLPGTGELFF
V gene: TRBV5-1

CDR3 protein: CASSSPDHYTGELFF
V gene: TRBV7-9

CDR3 protein: CASSFAGQANEAFF
V gene: TRBV18

CDR3 protein: CASSVGLGTYEQYF
V gene: TRBV12-3/TRBV12-4

CDR3 protein: CASSPTLNSYEQYF
V gene: TRBV7-8

CDR3 protein: CASSGGLVQPQHF
V gene: TRBV2

CDR3 protein: CASSRRRDQPQHF
V gene: TRBV11-2

CDR3 protein: CSAHDGRETQYF
V gene: TRBV20-1

CDR3 protein: CASSRTGTENSPLHF
V gene: TRBV6-1

CDR3 protein: CASSLAGQNYGYTF
V gene: TRBV7-2

CDR3 protein: CSARGTVDSPLHF
V gene: TRBV20-1

CDR3 protein: CATSDPYSGRGDEQFF
V gene: TRBV24-1

CDR3 protein: CASEQGRDEQFF
V gene: TRBV25-1

CDR3 protein: CASSVRSPGMEKLFF
V gene: TRBV7-2

CDR3 protein: CSALRTSGMRTEQFF
V gene: TRBV20-1

CDR3 protein: CASSARPGLAGGPSNEQFF
V gene: TRBV9

CDR3 protein: CASSFYPGPPTDTQYF
V gene: TRBV27

CDR3 protein: CSEKGTANTEAFF
V gene: TRBV29-1

CDR3 protein: CSARPGGRGQPQHF
V gene: TRBV20-1

CDR3 protein: CASRRSFSHNEQFF
V gene: TRBV7-2

CDR3 protein: CSARSRSRANEAFF
V gene: TRBV20-1

CDR3 protein: CASSLGLDLAKNIQYF
V gene: TRBV5-6

CDR3 protein: CASSQSSTVNSGNTIYF
V gene: TRBV18

CDR3 protein: CASSRGQSSYNEQFF
V gene: TRBV6-2/TRBV6-3

CDR3 protein: CSARPYQETQYF
V gene: TRBV20-1

CDR3 protein: CASSPGMGNIQYF
V gene: TRBV5-1